What follows is one TCR beta chain and its context. What it binds is unknown. The data originate from a study of T cell responses to AZD1222 COVID-19 vaccine. General study results and limits: Spike-wide coverage was observed for vaccine-associated CD4 TCRs, with dominant responses at 160-218 and 743-854.

Clones were read by immunoSEQ multiplex PCR, and TCRdb kept only the in-frame ones, dropping some. Of 85,000 to 100,000 clones listed, just over 90% were seen once; the top ten hold around a fifth. CDR1 MRHNA and CDR2 SNTAGT come from the germline V gene. This CDR3 has 15 residues. Trimming cost V 4 bases and J 4 bases, with 13 bases left between them. This specimen consisted of peripheral blood, obtained on day 0 of AZD1222 vaccination. This chain uses TRBV6-4 with TRBJ2-2, with unresolved D. The sequence was collected from an adult in good health. The CDR3 DNA reads as TGTGCCAGCAGTGTGGCAGGTAGCCCCACCGGGGAGCTGTTTTTT. Translated: CASSVAGSPTGELFF.